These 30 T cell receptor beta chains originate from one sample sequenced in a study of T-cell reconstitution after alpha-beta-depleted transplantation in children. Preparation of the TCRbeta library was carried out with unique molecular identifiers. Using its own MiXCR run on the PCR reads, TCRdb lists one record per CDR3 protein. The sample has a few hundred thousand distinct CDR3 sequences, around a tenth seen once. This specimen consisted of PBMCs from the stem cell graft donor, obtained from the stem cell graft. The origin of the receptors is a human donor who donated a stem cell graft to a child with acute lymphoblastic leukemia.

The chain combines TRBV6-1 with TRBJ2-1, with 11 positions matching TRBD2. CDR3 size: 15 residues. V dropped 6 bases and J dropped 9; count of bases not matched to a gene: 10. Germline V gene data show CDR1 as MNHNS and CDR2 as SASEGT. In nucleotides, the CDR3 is TGTGCCAGCAGGGAACTAGCGGGAGACCGCAGTGAGCAGTTCTTC. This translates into CASRELAGDRSEQFF.

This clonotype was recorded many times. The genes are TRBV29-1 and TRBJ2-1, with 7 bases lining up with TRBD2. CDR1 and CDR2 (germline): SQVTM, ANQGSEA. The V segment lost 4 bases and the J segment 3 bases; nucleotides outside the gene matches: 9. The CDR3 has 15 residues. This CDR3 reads CSVVGGGRVYNEQFF. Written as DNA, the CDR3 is TGCAGCGTTGTAGGTGGGGGGAGGGTCTACAATGAGCAGTTCTTC.

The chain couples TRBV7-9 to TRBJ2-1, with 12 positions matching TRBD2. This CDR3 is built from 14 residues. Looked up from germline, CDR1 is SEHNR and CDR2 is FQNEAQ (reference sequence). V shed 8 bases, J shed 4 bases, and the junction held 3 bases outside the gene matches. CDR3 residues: CASSTSGGYNEQFF. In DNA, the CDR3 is TGTGCCAGCTCTACTAGCGGGGGGTACAATGAGCAGTTCTTC.

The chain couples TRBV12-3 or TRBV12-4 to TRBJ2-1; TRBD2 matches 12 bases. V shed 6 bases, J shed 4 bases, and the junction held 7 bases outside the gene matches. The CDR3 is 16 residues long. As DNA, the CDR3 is TGTGCCAGCAGCCAACCGGGACTAGCGGGTTACAATGAGCAGTTCTTC. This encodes CASSQPGLAGYNEQFF.

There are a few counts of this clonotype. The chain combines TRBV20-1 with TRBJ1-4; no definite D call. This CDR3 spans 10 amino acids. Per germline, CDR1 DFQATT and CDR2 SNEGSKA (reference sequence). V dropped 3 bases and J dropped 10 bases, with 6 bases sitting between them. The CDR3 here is CSARAGKLFF. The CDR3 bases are TGCAGTGCTAGGGCGGGAAAACTGTTTTTT.

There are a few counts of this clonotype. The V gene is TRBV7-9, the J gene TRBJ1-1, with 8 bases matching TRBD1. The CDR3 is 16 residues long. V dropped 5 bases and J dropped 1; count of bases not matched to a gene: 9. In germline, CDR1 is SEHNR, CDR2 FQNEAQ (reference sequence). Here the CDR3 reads CASSPTPGTGNTEAFF. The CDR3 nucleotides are TGTGCCAGCAGCCCAACCCCCGGGACAGGGAACACTGAAGCTTTCTTT.

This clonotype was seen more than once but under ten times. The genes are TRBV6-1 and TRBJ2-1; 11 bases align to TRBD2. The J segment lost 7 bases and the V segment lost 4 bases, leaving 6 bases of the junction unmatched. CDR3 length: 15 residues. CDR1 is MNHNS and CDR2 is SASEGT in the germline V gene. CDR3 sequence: CASSASSGGWNEQFF. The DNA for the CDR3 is TGTGCCAGCAGTGCCTCTAGCGGGGGGTGGAATGAGCAGTTCTTC.

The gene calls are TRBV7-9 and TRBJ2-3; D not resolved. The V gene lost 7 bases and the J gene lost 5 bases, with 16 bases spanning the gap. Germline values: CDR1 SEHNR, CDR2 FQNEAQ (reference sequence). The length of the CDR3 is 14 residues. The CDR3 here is CASTADVDGDTQYF. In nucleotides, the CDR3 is TGTGCCAGCACGGCTGATGTCGATGGAGATACGCAGTATTTT.

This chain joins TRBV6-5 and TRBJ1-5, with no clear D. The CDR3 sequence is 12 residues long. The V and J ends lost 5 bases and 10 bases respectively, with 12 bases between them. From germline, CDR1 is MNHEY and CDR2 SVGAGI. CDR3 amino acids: CASSRPLGPQHF. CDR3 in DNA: TGTGCCAGCAGTCGACCTCTTGGACCCCAGCATTTT.

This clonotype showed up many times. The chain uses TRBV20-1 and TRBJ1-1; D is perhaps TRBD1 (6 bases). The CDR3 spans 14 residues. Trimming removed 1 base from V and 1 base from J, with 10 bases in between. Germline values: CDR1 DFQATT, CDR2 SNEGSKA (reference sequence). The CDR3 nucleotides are TGCAGTGCTAGAGCTCGCAGGGGGAACACTGAAGCTTTCTTT. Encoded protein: CSARARRGNTEAFF.

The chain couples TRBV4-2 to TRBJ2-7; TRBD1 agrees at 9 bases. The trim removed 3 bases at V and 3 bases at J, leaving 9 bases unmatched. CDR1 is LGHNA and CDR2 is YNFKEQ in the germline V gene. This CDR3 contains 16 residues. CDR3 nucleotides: TGTGCCAGCAGCCAGAACCCAGGACAGGGGAACTACGAGCAGTACTTC. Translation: CASSQNPGQGNYEQYF.

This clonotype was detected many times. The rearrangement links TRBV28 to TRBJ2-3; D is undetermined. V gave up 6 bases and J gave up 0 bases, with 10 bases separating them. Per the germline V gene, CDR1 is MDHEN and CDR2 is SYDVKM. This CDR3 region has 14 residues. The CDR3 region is CASRAQTSTDTQYF. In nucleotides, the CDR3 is TGTGCCAGCAGGGCACAAACTAGCACAGATACGCAGTATTTT.

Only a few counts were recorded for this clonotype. The CDR3 loop is CASSYSRSRRQGPYNEQFF. The CDR3 DNA follows: TGTGCCAGCAGTTACTCGCGCTCACGTCGACAGGGCCCGTACAATGAGCAGTTCTTC. The gene calls are TRBV6-5 and TRBJ2-1, with 7 bases lining up with TRBD1. Germline V gene lookup returns CDR1 MNHEY and CDR2 SVGAGI. V shed 0 bases, J shed 4 bases, and the junction held 15 bases outside the gene matches. This CDR3 is built from 19 residues.

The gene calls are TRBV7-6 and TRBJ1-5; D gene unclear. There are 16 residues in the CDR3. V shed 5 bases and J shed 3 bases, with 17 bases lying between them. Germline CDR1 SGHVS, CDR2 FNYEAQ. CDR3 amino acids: CASSPEDGGLNQPQHF. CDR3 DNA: TGTGCCAGCAGCCCTGAGGACGGAGGCCTCAATCAGCCCCAGCATTTT.

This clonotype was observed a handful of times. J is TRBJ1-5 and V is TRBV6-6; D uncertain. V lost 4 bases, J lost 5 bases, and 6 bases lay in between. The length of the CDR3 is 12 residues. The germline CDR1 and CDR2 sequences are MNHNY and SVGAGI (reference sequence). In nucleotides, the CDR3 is TGTGCCAGCAGTTCGGGCGATCAGCCCCAGCATTTT. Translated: CASSSGDQPQHF.

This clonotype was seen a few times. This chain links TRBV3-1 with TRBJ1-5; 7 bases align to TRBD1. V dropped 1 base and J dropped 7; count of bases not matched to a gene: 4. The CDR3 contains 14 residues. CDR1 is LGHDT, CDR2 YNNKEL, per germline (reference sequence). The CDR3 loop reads CASSQGQGGQPQHF. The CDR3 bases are TGTGCCAGCAGCCAAGGACAGGGAGGCCAGCCCCAGCATTTT.

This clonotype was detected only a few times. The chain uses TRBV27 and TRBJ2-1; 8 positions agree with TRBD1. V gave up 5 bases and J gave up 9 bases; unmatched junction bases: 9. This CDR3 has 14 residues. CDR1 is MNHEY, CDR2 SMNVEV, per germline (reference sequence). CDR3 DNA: TGTGCCAGCAGTGCCAGACAGGGGAGCAGTGAGCAGTTCTTC. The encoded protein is CASSARQGSSEQFF.

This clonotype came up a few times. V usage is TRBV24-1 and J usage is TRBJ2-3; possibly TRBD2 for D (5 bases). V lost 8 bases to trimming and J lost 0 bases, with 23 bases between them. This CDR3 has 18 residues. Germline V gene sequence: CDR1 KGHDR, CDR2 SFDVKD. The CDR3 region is CATTDSPGRIRSTDTQYF. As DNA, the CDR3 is TGTGCCACCACGGACTCACCCGGGCGGATCCGGAGCACAGATACGCAGTATTTT.

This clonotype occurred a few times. CDR3: CASASGLAGIVGNEQFF. DNA for the CDR3: TGTGCCAGCGCATCAGGCCTAGCGGGGATAGTGGGCAATGAGCAGTTCTTC. The rearrangement links TRBV7-9 to TRBJ2-1; 9 nucleotides match TRBD2. Per germline, CDR1 SEHNR and CDR2 FQNEAQ (reference sequence). V lost 8 bases, J lost 6 bases, and 17 bases stayed unmatched. CDR3 length: 17 amino acids.

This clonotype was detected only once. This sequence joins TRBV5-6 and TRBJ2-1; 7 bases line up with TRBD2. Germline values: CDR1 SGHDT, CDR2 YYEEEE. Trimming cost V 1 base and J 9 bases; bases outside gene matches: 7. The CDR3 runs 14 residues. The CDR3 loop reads CASSLLMAGVEQFF. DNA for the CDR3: TGTGCCAGCAGCTTGTTGATGGCGGGAGTTGAGCAGTTCTTC.

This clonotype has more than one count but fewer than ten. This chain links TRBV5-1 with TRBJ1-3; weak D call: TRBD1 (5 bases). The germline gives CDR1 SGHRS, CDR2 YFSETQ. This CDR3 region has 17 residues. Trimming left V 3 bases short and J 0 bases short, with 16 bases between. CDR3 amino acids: CASSSDSPGASGNTIYF. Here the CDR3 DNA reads TGCGCCAGCAGCTCTGACAGTCCCGGAGCCTCTGGAAACACCATATATTTT.

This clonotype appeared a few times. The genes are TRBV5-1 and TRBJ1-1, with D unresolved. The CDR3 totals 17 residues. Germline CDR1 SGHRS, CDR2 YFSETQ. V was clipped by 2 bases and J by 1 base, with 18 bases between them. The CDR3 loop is CASSFGFVGVGNTEAFF. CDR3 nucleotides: TGCGCCAGCAGCTTCGGGTTTGTCGGGGTGGGGAACACTGAAGCTTTCTTT.

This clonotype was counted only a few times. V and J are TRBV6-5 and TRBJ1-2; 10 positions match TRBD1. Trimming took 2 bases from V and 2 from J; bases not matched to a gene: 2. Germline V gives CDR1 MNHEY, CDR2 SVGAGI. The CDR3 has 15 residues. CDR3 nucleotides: TGTGCCAGCAGTTACGTGGGACAGGGGAACTATGGCTACACCTTC. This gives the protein CASSYVGQGNYGYTF.

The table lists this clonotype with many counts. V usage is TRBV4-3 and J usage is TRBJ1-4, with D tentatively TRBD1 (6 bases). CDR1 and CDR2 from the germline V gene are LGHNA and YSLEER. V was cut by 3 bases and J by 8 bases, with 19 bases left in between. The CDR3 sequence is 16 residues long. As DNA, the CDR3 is TGCGCCAGCAGCCAGGGGGCAGCCGAGGGGATGGAAAAACTGTTTTTT. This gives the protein CASSQGAAEGMEKLFF.

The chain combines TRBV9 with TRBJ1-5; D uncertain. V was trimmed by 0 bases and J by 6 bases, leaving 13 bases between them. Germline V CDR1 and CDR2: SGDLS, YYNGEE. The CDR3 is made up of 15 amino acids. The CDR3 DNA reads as TGTGCCAGCAGCGTAGGAGCGGAGAGGAGTCAGCCCCAGCATTTT. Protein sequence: CASSVGAERSQPQHF.

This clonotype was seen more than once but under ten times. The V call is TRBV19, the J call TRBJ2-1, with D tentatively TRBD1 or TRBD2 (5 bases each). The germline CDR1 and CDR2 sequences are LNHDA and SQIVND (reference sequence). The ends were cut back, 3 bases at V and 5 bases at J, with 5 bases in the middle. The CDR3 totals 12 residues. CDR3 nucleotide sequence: TGTGCCAGTAGTATGGGGGACAATGAGCAGTTCTTC. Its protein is CASSMGDNEQFF.

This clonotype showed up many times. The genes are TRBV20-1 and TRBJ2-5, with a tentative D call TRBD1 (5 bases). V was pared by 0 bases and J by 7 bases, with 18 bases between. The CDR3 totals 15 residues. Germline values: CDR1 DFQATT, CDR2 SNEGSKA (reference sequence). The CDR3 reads CSARDRAGQTWTQYF. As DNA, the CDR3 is TGCAGTGCTAGAGATCGGGCAGGACAAACGTGGACCCAGTACTTC.

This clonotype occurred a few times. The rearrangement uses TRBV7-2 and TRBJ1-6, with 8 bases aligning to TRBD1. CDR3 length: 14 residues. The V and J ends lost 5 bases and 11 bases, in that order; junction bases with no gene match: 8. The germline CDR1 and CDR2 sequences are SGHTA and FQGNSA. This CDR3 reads CASSPGQGTPPLHF. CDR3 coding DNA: TGTGCCAGCAGCCCCGGACAGGGAACGCCACCCCTCCACTTT.

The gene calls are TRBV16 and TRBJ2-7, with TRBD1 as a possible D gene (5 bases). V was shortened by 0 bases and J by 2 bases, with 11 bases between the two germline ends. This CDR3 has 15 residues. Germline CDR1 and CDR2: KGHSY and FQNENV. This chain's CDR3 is CASSQSVTVAYEQYF. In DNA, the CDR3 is TGTGCCAGCAGCCAATCGGTGACAGTGGCCTACGAGCAGTACTTC.

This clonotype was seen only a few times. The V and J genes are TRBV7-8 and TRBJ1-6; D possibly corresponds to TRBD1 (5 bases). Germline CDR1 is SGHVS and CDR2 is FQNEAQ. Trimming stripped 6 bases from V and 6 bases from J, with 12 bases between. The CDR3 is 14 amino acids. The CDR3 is CASSLGQINSPLHF. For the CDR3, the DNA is TGTGCCAGCAGTCTGGGGCAAATTAATTCACCCCTCCACTTT.